This T cell receptor beta chain was profiled in a study of PD-1 and CTLA-4 blockade in melanoma. V was shortened by 5 bases and J by 8 bases, with 12 bases between the two germline ends. The length of the CDR3 is 12 residues. Here immunoSEQ multiplex PCR was the method, and the copy in TCRdb shows in-frame clones only, minus some. The table lists tens of thousands of clones, 75% to 95% of them singletons. The sequences come from CD8+ T cells from peripheral blood, collected from a patient given anti-PD-1 treatment. The source is a human donor with melanoma. The V and J genes are TRBV12-3 or TRBV12-4 and TRBJ1-1; possible D gene TRBD1, 6 bases. CDR3 region: CASSPGGTEAFF. CDR3 coding DNA: TGTGCCAGCAGTCCCGGTGGGACAGAAGCTTTCTTT.